The 13 T cell receptor beta chains in this list originate from one sample, sequenced in a study of shared clonotypes between healthy human individuals. Sequencing used immunoSEQ multiplex PCR; TCRdb keeps in-frame clones, though not all of them. The top ten clones hold roughly 0.56% of a sample with approximately 1.1 million clones, about 84% of them seen once. The sample was memory CD4+ T cells from PBMCs. Subset denoted: CD45RA-negative fraction. These receptor sequences come from a man aged 18 to 29 in good health. Some clones in this sample may be carry-over from other donors' samples.

A word on this clone: Other DNA sequences in this specimen translate into the identical CDR3. V gene TRBV2 combines with J gene TRBJ1-2; D remains unclear. The CDR3 consists of 12 residues. Germline V gene data show CDR1 as SNHLY and CDR2 as FYNNEI. Trimming took off 4 bases at V and 1 base at J, with 4 bases between the two ends. DNA of the CDR3: TGTGCCAGCAGTGTAGATAACTATGGCTACACCTTC. Encoded protein: CASSVDNYGYTF.

This clone was recorded many times. The sample has other DNA sequences that encode this CDR3 too. This sequence joins TRBV5-1 and TRBJ2-7; 11 bases align to TRBD1. CDR1 is SGHRS and CDR2 is YFSETQ in the germline V gene. The J segment lost 4 bases and the V segment lost 4 bases, leaving 7 bases of the junction unmatched. The CDR3 consists of 15 residues. In DNA form, the CDR3 reads TGCGCCAGCAGCCCCCGGACAGGGGGCGGGTACGAGCAGTACTTC. This sequence encodes CASSPRTGGGYEQYF. The variable domain in full, completed from reference TRBV5-1 and TRBJ2-7, reads KAGVTQTPRYLIKTRGQQVTLSCSPISGHRSVSWYQQTPGQGLQFLFEYFSETQRNKGNFPGRFSGRQFSNSRSEMNVSTLELGDSALYLCASSPRTGGGYEQYFGPGTRLTVT.

The rearrangement links TRBV11-2 to TRBJ2-1, with TRBD1 identical over 8 bases. Germline V gives CDR1 SGHAT, CDR2 FQNNGV. The CDR3 is 17 amino acids. Germline trimming cut 2 bases from V and 8 bases from J; bases unmatched to any gene: 14. Here the CDR3 reads CASSLIGQGLRRDEQFF. CDR3 sequence (DNA): TGTGCCAGCAGCTTAATCGGACAGGGCCTTCGAAGGGATGAGCAGTTCTTC.

Turning to this clone: The sample contains more than one DNA sequence encoding this CDR3. As DNA, the CDR3 is TGTGCCAGCAGCTTAGTTCAGGGCGGGGAGACCCAGTACTTC. Protein product: CASSLVQGGETQYF. The V call is TRBV7-2, the J call TRBJ2-5; D is perhaps TRBD1 or TRBD2 (5 bases each). V lost 1 base and J 5 bases, leaving 11 bases between the germline ends. The CDR3 extends over 14 amino acids. From germline, CDR1 is SGHTA and CDR2 FQGNSA.

The chain is built from TRBV27 and TRBJ2-2; tentative D call: TRBD1 (5 bases). The CDR3 totals 13 residues. V gave up 7 bases and J gave up 2 bases, with 8 bases separating them. The germline gives CDR1 MNHEY, CDR2 SMNVEV (reference sequence). The CDR3 DNA reads as TGTGCCAGCACTGACAGTAACACCGGGGAGCTGTTTTTT. It translates to CASTDSNTGELFF.

This chain links TRBV2 with TRBJ2-3; no definite D call. This CDR3 is built from 15 residues. Germline V CDR1 and CDR2: SNHLY, FYNNEI. V shed 6 bases and J shed 1 base, with 14 bases lying between them. CDR3 residues: CASSAQMVGTDTQYF. CDR3 DNA sequence: TGTGCCAGCAGCGCCCAGATGGTGGGCACAGATACGCAGTATTTT.

The chain is built from TRBV10-1 and TRBJ2-4; 9 nucleotides match TRBD1. Trimming at V came to 2 bases and at J to 3 bases, leaving 5 bases not matched to a gene. Germline CDR1 is WNHNN and CDR2 is SYGVQD (reference sequence). The CDR3 has 16 residues. CDR3 DNA sequence: TGCGCCAGCAGTGAGGGGACAGGGTCGGACAAAAACATTCAGTACTTC. Amino acids: CASSEGTGSDKNIQYF.

This chain uses TRBV2 with TRBJ1-2, with D tentatively TRBD1 (5 bases). Germline V gene data show CDR1 as SNHLY and CDR2 as FYNNEI. V was shortened by 2 bases and J by 8 bases, with 18 bases between the two germline ends. CDR3 length equals 15 residues. The CDR3 region has the DNA TGTGCCAGCAGTGAATCGCGTAGGGGAAGTGGAGGCTACACCTTC. Its translation is CASSESRRGSGGYTF.

The CDR3 reads CASSFPGGANGYTF. Written as DNA, the CDR3 is TGTGCCAGCAGCTTCCCAGGGGGCGCAAATGGCTACACCTTC. The gene calls are TRBV7-9 and TRBJ1-2, with TRBD1 matching over 8 bases. V shed 3 bases, J shed 6 bases, and the junction held 6 bases outside the gene matches. The CDR3 spans 14 residues. The germline V gene encodes CDR1 SEHNR and CDR2 FQNEAQ (reference sequence).

This chain uses TRBV20-1 with TRBJ2-7; D is perhaps TRBD2 (5 bases). Looked up from germline, CDR1 is DFQATT and CDR2 is SNEGSKA (reference sequence). V lost 8 bases to trimming and J lost 6 bases, with 14 bases between them. This CDR3 comprises 11 residues. The CDR3 loop reads CSSHPGTEQYF. CDR3 nucleotides: TGCAGTTCCCACCCGGGAACCGAGCAGTACTTC.

V is TRBV4-2 and J is TRBJ2-7; D gene unclear. The V gene lost 4 bases and the J gene lost 3 bases, with 10 bases spanning the gap. Germline CDR1 reads LGHNA; CDR2 reads YNFKEQ. The CDR3 length is 13 residues. The CDR3 loop is CASSLSRSYEQYF. The CDR3 nucleotides read TGTGCCAGCAGCCTCTCGCGGAGCTACGAGCAGTACTTC.

The chain uses TRBV2 and TRBJ2-3; 8 bases match TRBD1. The CDR3 contains 15 residues. J gave up 3 bases and V 6 bases, and 8 bases lay outside the gene matches. Germline lookup yields CDR1 SNHLY and CDR2 FYNNEI. CDR3: CASSPRDRTTDTQYF. The CDR3 DNA is TGTGCCAGCAGCCCCCGGGACAGGACTACAGATACGCAGTATTTT.

About this clone: The same CDR3 can be traced to other DNA sequences in this sample. The chain has TRBV7-3 and TRBJ2-5; maybe TRBD2 (5 bases). The ends were cut back, 2 bases at V and 4 bases at J, with 8 bases in the middle. Germline lookup yields CDR1 SGHTA and CDR2 FQGTGA. The CDR3 is 13 amino acids. The CDR3 loop reads CASSLGAGETQYF. CDR3 sequence (DNA): TGTGCCAGCAGCTTAGGTGCGGGAGAGACCCAGTACTTC.